This TCR beta chain was identified in a study of cytomegalovirus exposure and HLA in healthy donors. This clone was observed a single time. Clones were read by immunoSEQ multiplex PCR, and TCRdb kept only the in-frame ones, dropping some. The sample has some 120,000 clones, approximately 89% seen once. The study drew the donors from its approximately 110-subject validation cohort, separate from the approximately 700-subject first cohort. The sequenced sample consisted of PBMCs. The sequence was obtained from a man aged 25-40 years in good health and CMV-seronegative.

Here the CDR3 reads CASSLARGLGEKLFF. CDR3 in DNA: TGCGCCAGCAGCTTGGCCCGGGGGTTAGGGGAAAAACTGTTTTTT. The chain joins TRBV5-1 to TRBJ1-4, with D possibly being TRBD1 (5 bases). The CDR3 runs to 15 residues. Germline V gene sequence: CDR1 SGHRS, CDR2 YFSETQ. V lost 0 bases and J lost 8, with 14 bases in between.